Below, one T cell receptor (beta chain) is given with its context. Its antigen is not yet known. No per-base quality is available; no much larger clone lies one base away. V lost 8 bases and J lost 8 bases; the stretch between them is 18 bases long. The CDR3 goes from the cysteine to the phenylalanine over 14 residues. CDR3 DNA only is kept here, 42 bases in frame from base 1. Sequencer: Illumina NovaSeq 6000. cDNA libraries for TCRalpha and TCRbeta were prepared by 5'RACE using constant-segment primers, with sample barcodes and unique molecular identifiers added. RNA was extracted from every sample with Trizol reagent. Libraries were amplified in two PCR steps, with a second sample barcode and Illumina TruSeq adapters added in the second step. Sequencing of the libraries was done on an Illumina NovaSeq, producing 2 x 150 bp paired-end reads. The paper's processing steps were these. Demultiplexing of reads and collapsing into UMI-guided consensus sequences were performed with migec v1.2.7. Using mixcr v2.1.11, the UMI consensuses were aligned to TRA and TRB V and J templates and assembled into clonotypes. A clonotype was counted as expanded or contracted only if both edgeR and NoisET called the change significant, with noise models trained on biological replicates. For edgeR calls, a false discovery rate-adjusted p below 0.01 and a log2 fold-change threshold of 1 were applied. PCA with hierarchical clustering of max-normalized trajectories of the 1000 most abundant clonotypes was used as exploratory dynamics analysis. The CD4 or CD8 phenotype of responding clones was assigned using the separately sequenced CD4+ and CD8+ repertoires. Using fastp trimming at Q25 and MiXCR clonotype assembly, TCRdb reanalyzed the public sequencing data and kept in-frame beta chains. One record per CDR3 amino acid sequence lists the most common genes and DNA. These V and J calls are TCRdb output, not the study's own analysis. A total of about 430,000 distinct CDR3 sequences appear in this sample, 20% to 30% of them only once. Around 9% of the sample is held by the ten biggest clonotypes.

Ficoll-Paque density gradient centrifugation was used to isolate PBMCs. The sample comes from a study of T-cell memory formation after mild COVID-19 (dated by TCRdb to the early 2020s). At the level of the whole study: TCR sequence clusters from the two donors were found to be largely donor specific. Two young, previously healthy adult volunteers, one female and one male, were included in the cohort. Longitudinal TCRalpha and TCRbeta repertoire sequencing tracked T-cell clones expanding and contracting after mild COVID-19 in a couple of donors.

What the authors observed across the whole study: The study included only a couple of mild cases, and larger cohorts that include severe cases with pre-infection samples were judged to be necessary. Some responding clones were detected in pre-infection memory, which suggested that pre-existing cross-reactive memory T cells had joined the SARS-CoV-2 response. Contracting CD4+ clones were located mainly in the CM and EM memory subsets, whereas CD8+ clones were found to be enriched in EMRA. From day 15 to 85, contracting clones showed balanced CD4/CD8 phenotypes, whereas a second wave of clones that expanded from day 15 to 37 leaned towards CD4+. Whether the second-wave clones peaking on day 37 were SARS-CoV-2 specific was not confirmed.

The clonotype originates from an adult woman who had mild COVID-19 (a few samples of this study predate the infection). The sample titles of this study are shuffled in the database, so cell type and time point are left out; the donor was told from shared clones. The chain was built from TRBV12-3 or TRBV12-4 and TRBJ1-4; the D segment could be TRBD1, given 6 matching bases. Source material: PBMCs or a T cell subset sorted from them (not recorded which). The CDR3 is CASAYRAAGEKLFF. The DNA is as follows: TGTGCCAGCGCCTACAGGGCGGCGGGAGAAAAACTGTTTTTT.